This entry lists 8 T cell receptor beta chains sequenced from one sample in a study of control samples from healthy donors and cancer patients. Sequencing used immunoSEQ multiplex PCR; TCRdb keeps in-frame clones, though not all of them. The profile covers 100,000 or so clones, with 75% to 90% appearing a single time and over 6.5% taken by the ten largest. Material for sequencing was blood. The source is a man younger than 40 in good health.

The CDR3, as DNA: TGTGCCAGCATTCCGACAGGGTCCCCTCTCGGTGGTGGGACCCAGTACTTC. This sequence encodes CASIPTGSPLGGGTQYF. The genes are TRBV7-8 and TRBJ2-5; the match to TRBD1 covers 7 bases. CDR3 length: 17 residues. After removal of 7 bases from V and 7 bases from J, the junction contained 21 bases not matched to a gene. Germline-derived CDR1 and CDR2 are SGHVS and FQNEAQ.

This clone turned up a few times. This chain connects TRBV29-1 to TRBJ1-3; weak D call: TRBD1 (5 bases). This CDR3 is built from 14 residues. The germline V gene has CDR1 SQVTM and CDR2 ANQGSEA. The germline V and J ends were trimmed by 7 bases and 0 bases, with 13 bases remaining between them. CDR3 region: CSALEGLSGNTIYF. The CDR3 DNA reads TGCAGCGCCCTGGAGGGGCTCTCTGGAAACACCATATATTTT.

V and J are TRBV7-2 and TRBJ1-5; the D gene is possibly TRBD1 (5 bases). V lost 7 bases and J 2 bases, leaving 15 bases between the germline ends. This CDR3 contains 15 residues. Germline V gene sequence: CDR1 SGHTA, CDR2 FQGNSA. The CDR3 spells CASTPRDGGNQPQHF. The CDR3 DNA follows: TGTGCCAGCACCCCCCGGGACGGCGGCAATCAGCCCCAGCATTTT.

The rearrangement uses TRBV30 and TRBJ2-5, with 7 positions matching TRBD2. CDR1 and CDR2 (germline): GTSNPN, SVGIG (reference sequence). The CDR3 has 15 residues. With V trimmed by 3 bases and J by 5 bases, 12 bases remained unmatched. In DNA form, the CDR3 reads TGTGCCTGGAGACGGGGAGGGGAGGGCCTTGAGACCCAGTACTTC. Encoded protein: CAWRRGGEGLETQYF.

The rearrangement links TRBV12-3 or TRBV12-4 to TRBJ1-5; no clear D gene. The V gene lost 6 bases and the J gene lost 2 bases, with 5 bases spanning the gap. This CDR3 spans 12 amino acids. The CDR3 DNA reads TGTGCCAGCAGGGTCGGCAATCAGCCCCAGCATTTT. Translating gives CASRVGNQPQHF.

The chain uses TRBV5-1 and TRBJ2-5; the D call may be TRBD1 or TRBD2 (5 bases each). V dropped 0 bases and J dropped 5 bases, with 17 bases sitting between them. Germline V CDR1 and CDR2: SGHRS, YFSETQ. The CDR3 contains 16 residues. CDR3: CASSLGGAGGQETQYF. The CDR3 coding sequence is TGCGCCAGCAGCTTGGGTGGCGCTGGGGGTCAGGAGACCCAGTACTTC.

This chain joins TRBV7-9 and TRBJ1-4; D is unclear. The CDR3 runs to 15 residues. Germline V gene data show CDR1 as SEHNR and CDR2 as FQNEAQ (reference sequence). V shed 1 base and J shed 4 bases, with 10 bases lying between them. CDR3 protein: CASSLGGSGNEKLFF. The CDR3 nucleotides are TGTGCCAGCAGCTTAGGGGGTAGTGGTAATGAAAAACTGTTTTTT.

The rearrangement uses TRBV28 and TRBJ1-6, with TRBD1 matching 11 bases. CDR1 and CDR2 (germline): MDHEN, SYDVKM. This CDR3 comprises 16 residues. Trimming took 2 bases from V and 10 from J; bases not matched to a gene: 7. This CDR3 is CASSLPTGTGGSPLHF. The CDR3 DNA reads TGTGCCAGCAGTTTACCAACCGGGACAGGGGGATCACCCCTCCACTTT. Full variable domain (outside the CDR3, taken from reference TRBV28 and TRBJ1-6): DVKVTQSSRYLVKRTGEKVFLECVQDMDHENMFWYRQDPGLGLRLIYFSYDVKMKEKGDIPEGYSVSREKKERFSLILESASTNQTSMYLCASSLPTGTGGSPLHFGNGTRLTVT.